A selection of T cell receptor beta chains follows, all from one sample in a study of CD8+ T cells in alopecia areata. Sequencing used immunoSEQ multiplex PCR; TCRdb keeps in-frame clones, though not all of them. This table has under 350,000 clones, roughly 64% appearing once. The source was CD4+ T cells sorted from blood, collected at week 24, from a patient treated with tofacitinib. Receptor source: a human donor with alopecia areata. CDR3s include the opening cysteine and the closing phenylalanine or tryptophan. The D gene is left open where the match is weak. The size field is filled for only some rows; it gives once, few, many or a size class.

clone_size d_call j_call v_call cdr3_nt cdr3_aa
- TRBD1 TRBJ1-5 TRBV29-1 TGCAGCGCAATTACAGGGGGGAGTTTAGCGGATCAGCCCCAGCATTTT CSAITGGSLADQPQHF
- TRBD1 TRBJ2-1 TRBV29-1 TGCAGCGCTACAGGGGGAGGCTACAATGAGCAGTTCTTC CSATGGGYNEQFF
once - TRBJ2-1 TRBV2 TGTGCCACCGGTAAAGCTATTTACAATGAGCAGTTCTTC CATGKAIYNEQFF
- TRBD1 TRBJ2-2 TRBV7-8 TGTGCCAGCAGCTTATGGCAGGGGGCGAACACCGGGGAGCTGTTTTTT CASSLWQGANTGELFF
- - TRBJ2-1 TRBV28 TGTGCCAGCACCGAAGGTTCGGGCAATGAGCAGTTCTTC CASTEGSGNEQFF
few - TRBJ1-1 TRBV10-3 TGTGCCATCAGTGGCAGAAGGGAAGCTTTCTTT CAISGRREAFF
- TRBD1 TRBJ2-7 TRBV6-1 TGTGCCAGCAGTTATGGGCCAGGGGGCTACGAGCAGTACTTC CASSYGPGGYEQYF
once TRBD2 TRBJ2-5 TRBV29-1 TGCAGCGTTGACCGCGGGAGGGAGACCCAGTACTTC CSVDRGRETQYF
few - TRBJ2-5 TRBV5-1 TGCGCCAGCAGCTTGGACAGGGCGGGAGCCGGAGAGACCCAGTACTTC CASSLDRAGAGETQYF
- TRBD1 TRBJ1-6 TRBV30 TGTGCCTGGAATAAACCAGGGGGTAAAAATTCACCCCTCCACTTT CAWNKPGGKNSPLHF
- - TRBJ2-1 TRBV2 TGTGCCAGCAGTGAGGTCAATGAGCAGTTCTTC CASSEVNEQFF
- - TRBJ1-6 TRBV5-1 TGCGCCAGCAGCTTGTTCTCAGGGCCTAATTCACCCCTCCACTTT CASSLFSGPNSPLHF
- - TRBJ2-6 TRBV30 TGTGCCTGGAGTTACACTGGGGCCAACGTCCTGACTTTC CAWSYTGANVLTF
- - TRBJ2-5 TRBV30 TGTGCCTGGAGTGTACCGTGGGAACGAGAGACCCAGTACTTC CAWSVPWERETQYF
- - TRBJ2-3 TRBV7-2 TGTGCCAGCAGCTTATACACAGATACGCAGTATTTT CASSLYTDTQYF
- - TRBJ1-2 TRBV11-2 TGTGCCAGCAGCCATGGAGTCAATGGCTACACCTTC CASSHGVNGYTF
- - TRBJ1-2 TRBV10-3 TGTGCCATCCGGGGCAGGGAACTGGGTGGCTACACCTTC CAIRGRELGGYTF
- - TRBJ1-2 TRBV4-3 TGCGCCAGCAGCCAACAGGGGATTGGTAGCTATGGCTACACCTTC CASSQQGIGSYGYTF
- TRBD2 TRBJ2-5 TRBV7-8 TGTGCCAGCAGCTCCAGACTAGCGGGGGTGGAGCCGTACCAAGAGACCCAGTACTTC CASSSRLAGVEPYQETQYF
- TRBD1 TRBJ2-3 TRBV7-3 TGTGCCAGCAGCTTAACCGGGACAGGGGGAGCAGATACGCAGTATTTT CASSLTGTGGADTQYF
few - TRBJ1-3 TRBV7-9 TGTGCCAGCAGCTTAGGGGTGGCTGGAAACACCATATATTTT CASSLGVAGNTIYF
- TRBD2 TRBJ2-5 TRBV28 TGTGCCAGCAGTTTCTATAGCGGGGGGAAAGAGACCCAGTACTTC CASSFYSGGKETQYF
- - TRBJ1-6 TRBV5-1 TGCGCCAGCAGCCCCCGCGGTGGGAATTCACCCCTCCACTTT CASSPRGGNSPLHF
- TRBD2 TRBJ2-5 TRBV30 TGTGCCTGGAGTTTGGGGACTAGTCCTTCGGCCCAGTACTTC CAWSLGTSPSAQYF
few - TRBJ2-5 TRBV7-9 TGTGCCAGCAGCTTCGGTTTTCAAGGGCGGCAAGAGACCCAGTACTTC CASSFGFQGRQETQYF
once TRBD1 TRBJ2-2 TRBV29-1 TGCAGCGTTGAAAGCCGACAGGGACACGCCGGGGAGCTGTTTTTT CSVESRQGHAGELFF
- TRBD1 TRBJ1-2 TRBV9 TGTGCCAGCAGCGGAGGGACAGACTATGGCTACACCTTC CASSGGTDYGYTF
- TRBD2 TRBJ2-7 TRBV6-5 TGTGCCAGCGCAGCGAGGGCTAGCGGAGCTTACGAGCAGTACTTC CASAARASGAYEQYF
few TRBD1 TRBJ2-7 TRBV30 TGTGCCTGGTCATATCCGGGACAGGGAGTGAACGAGCAGTACTTC CAWSYPGQGVNEQYF
- TRBD1 TRBJ2-1 TRBV11-1 TGTGCCAGCAGCCCAAGACCCGGGACAGGGATTGAGCAGTTCTTC CASSPRPGTGIEQFF
- TRBD1 TRBJ2-6 TRBV4-3 TGCGCCAGCAGCCAAGGGTGGTCAGGGGGCATCATCTCTGGGGCCAACGTCCTGACTTTC CASSQGWSGGIISGANVLTF
- TRBD2 TRBJ2-1 TRBV25-1 TGTGCCAGCAGTGAATTATTGGGACTAGCCTCCAATGAGCAGTTCTTC CASSELLGLASNEQFF
few - TRBJ2-1 TRBV7-9 TGTGCCAGCAGCTTAGAGCGGGTGATACACAATGAGCAGTTCTTC CASSLERVIHNEQFF
once TRBD1 TRBJ1-4 TRBV4-1 TGCGCCAGCAGCCAGGGACAGGGAGGAGAAAAACTGTTTTTT CASSQGQGGEKLFF
- - TRBJ2-7 TRBV15 TGTGCCACCAGCAGAGAGCTGATGGGGGGGCAAAGCGAGCAGTACTTC CATSRELMGGQSEQYF
few - TRBJ1-2 TRBV29-1 TGCAGCGTTGAGGGCCAGTTTTATGGCTACACCTTC CSVEGQFYGYTF
- - TRBJ1-2 TRBV30 TGTGCCTGGACCTTTTGGGGGACCTATGGCTACACCTTC CAWTFWGTYGYTF
few - TRBJ2-1 TRBV5-4 TGTGCCAGCAGCTTGGTTGGGTGGGGCTCCTACAATGAGCAGTTCTTC CASSLVGWGSYNEQFF
- - TRBJ1-1 TRBV30 TGTGCCTGGAGTGCCCAGTCAGGGCACACTGAAGCTTTCTTT CAWSAQSGHTEAFF
- - TRBJ2-3 TRBV5-4 TGTGCCAGCAGCTCCCCCACGGGGGCCAGCACAGATACGCAGTATTTT CASSSPTGASTDTQYF
- TRBD1 TRBJ2-1 TRBV28 TGTGCCAGCAGTGTAGGGGGCCGAAACAATGAGCAGTTCTTC CASSVGGRNNEQFF
- TRBD2 TRBJ2-7 TRBV6-5 TGTGCCAGCAGTTACTCCCTAGCGGGGGGCTACGAGCAGTACTTC CASSYSLAGGYEQYF
- - TRBJ1-5 TRBV27 TGTGCCAGCACCCGCGTCGGGGGAAATAGCAATCAGCCCCAGCATTTT CASTRVGGNSNQPQHF
once - TRBJ2-3 TRBV2 TGTGCCAGCGTAAGGCCAACTGACACAGATACGCAGTATTTT CASVRPTDTDTQYF
- - TRBJ1-2 TRBV5-4 TGTGCCAGCAGCTTGGAGTCGGTACGGGGCTACACCTTC CASSLESVRGYTF
- - TRBJ2-5 TRBV5-4 TGTGCCAGCAGCTTGGAGGGCCAGGGGACCCAGTACTTC CASSLEGQGTQYF
- TRBD1 TRBJ1-2 TRBV28 TGTGCCAGCAGTACAGGGGGCGGTGGCTACACCTTC CASSTGGGGYTF
few - TRBJ1-4 TRBV7-2 TGTGCCAGCAGCCAGACAGGTTTGGCTGAAAAACTGTTTTTT CASSQTGLAEKLFF
few - TRBJ2-3 TRBV29-1 TGCAGCGTTGACGACCGAGGCACAGATACGCAGTATTTT CSVDDRGTDTQYF
- - TRBJ1-5 TRBV25-1 TGTGCCAGCAGTGTAGGGACCGATCAGCCCCAGCATTTT CASSVGTDQPQHF
- - TRBJ2-5 TRBV6-5 TGTGCCAGCAGTCGCTCGGGTGACGAGACCCAGTACTTC CASSRSGDETQYF
few - TRBJ2-5 TRBV27 TGTGCCAGCAGTCCCCGCCCGTACCAAGAGACCCAGTACTTC CASSPRPYQETQYF
- - TRBJ2-5 TRBV6-5 TGTGCCAGCAGTTCCCAGGAGGCGGAGACCCAGTACTTC CASSSQEAETQYF